Listed here are 9 T cell receptor beta chains from one sample, sequenced in a study of T cells in Graves' hyperthyroidism and ophthalmopathy. There were TCR beta CDR3 regions amplified from RNA transcripts. A set of HTBI primers served as the primers for a first-round RT-PCR of the TCR CDR3. TCRdb processed the multiplex PCR reads anew with MiXCR; each CDR3 protein has one entry. The sample lists some 800,000 distinct CDR3 sequences, roughly 37% occurring once. The sequencing input was blood. Receptors originate from a young man with Graves' hyperthyroidism.

The V call is TRBV6-5, the J call TRBJ2-2; 8 bases align to TRBD2. Per germline, CDR1 MNHEY and CDR2 SVGAGI. The CDR3 totals 15 residues. The ends lost 4 bases at V and 3 bases at J; junction bases unmatched: 4. CDR3: CASSWAGGDTGELFF. CDR3 DNA sequence: TGTGCCAGCAGTTGGGCGGGGGGCGACACCGGGGAGCTGTTTTTT.

This clonotype was found many times. The V gene is TRBV7-2, the J gene TRBJ2-5; D is perhaps TRBD1 (6 bases). The germline V and J ends were trimmed by 6 bases and 1 base, with 12 bases remaining between them. CDR1 SGHTA and CDR2 FQGNSA come from the germline V gene. The CDR3 is 14 residues long. The CDR3 DNA sequence: TGTGCCAGCAGTCTCGGGACAACCCAAGAGACCCAGTACTTC. Amino acid sequence: CASSLGTTQETQYF.

This clonotype was detected only a few times. The chain recombines TRBV7-9 with TRBJ2-7; D may correspond to TRBD1 or TRBD2 (5 bases each). V was trimmed by 5 bases and J by 0 bases, leaving 11 bases between them. Germline CDR1 SEHNR, CDR2 FQNEAQ (reference sequence). The CDR3 has 14 amino acids. The CDR3: CASSGAGTSYEQYF. The CDR3 DNA reads as TGTGCCAGCAGCGGCGCCGGGACCTCCTACGAGCAGTACTTC.

This clonotype was found once. CDR3 DNA sequence: TGTGCCAGCAGCCGACGGACAGGGGGCAGTTCACCCCTCCACTTT. Translation gives CASSRRTGGSSPLHF. The chain uses TRBV7-2 and TRBJ1-6, with TRBD1 matching 11 bases. The CDR3 is 15 residues long. The germline CDR1 and CDR2 sequences are SGHTA and FQGNSA. V gave up 5 bases and J gave up 9 bases; unmatched junction bases: 6.

This clonotype was found a few times. CDR3 protein: CASSAPGQALYGYTF. The DNA of the CDR3 is TGCGCCAGCAGTGCCCCGGGACAGGCGTTATATGGCTACACCTTC. The gene calls are TRBV5-1 and TRBJ1-2; TRBD1 matches at 8 bases. Germline values: CDR1 SGHRS, CDR2 YFSETQ. Trimming cost V 5 bases and J 5 bases; bases outside gene matches: 11. The CDR3 consists of 15 residues.

The chain combines TRBV7-2 with TRBJ1-4; 11 positions agree with TRBD1. This CDR3 region has 15 residues. V was clipped by 5 bases and J by 8 bases; unmatched bases: 7. Germline V gene sequence: CDR1 SGHTA, CDR2 FQGNSA. In nucleotides, the CDR3 is TGTGCCAGCAGCCCTCAGGACAGGGGGCACGAAAAACTGTTTTTT. Protein: CASSPQDRGHEKLFF.

The chain is built from TRBV5-1 and TRBJ2-7; TRBD2 matches 10 bases. V was pared by 4 bases and J by 4 bases, with 11 bases of the junction left unmatched. Looked up from germline, CDR1 is SGHRS and CDR2 is YFSETQ. The CDR3 runs 16 residues. This CDR3 is CASSQQTGTSVYEQYF. The CDR3 nucleotides read TGCGCCAGCAGCCAACAGACCGGGACTAGCGTATACGAGCAGTACTTC.

The V and J genes are TRBV2 and TRBJ1-1; D ambiguous. Deletions cut 5 bases from V and 7 bases from J, with 23 bases between. This CDR3 is 16 amino acids long. Germline CDR1 reads SNHLY; CDR2 reads FYNNEI. The CDR3 sequence is CASSPSRDKGILEAFF. Here the CDR3 DNA reads TGTGCCAGCAGTCCCTCCCGAGACAAAGGGATACTTGAAGCTTTCTTT.

This clonotype was counted at least ten times. The chain employs TRBV10-2 and TRBJ1-5, with D perhaps TRBD1 (5 bases). Germline CDR1 is WSHSY and CDR2 is SAAADI. The V gene lost 2 bases and the J gene lost 7 bases, with 12 bases spanning the gap. This CDR3 is built from 14 residues. The CDR3 spells CASSEAQGKQPQHF. As DNA, the CDR3 is TGCGCCAGCAGTGAGGCTCAGGGAAAACAGCCCCAGCATTTT.